The T cell receptor (beta chain) under discussion was sequenced for a study of blood T cell repertoires in COVID-19. V shed 0 bases and J 6 bases; nucleotides not matched to a gene: 8. Germline CDR1 reads LNHNV; CDR2 reads YYDKDF (reference sequence). This CDR3 has 16 amino acids. The method was immunoSEQ multiplex PCR; TCRdb's version includes in-frame clones alone and lacks a portion of them. The table records roughly 290,000 clones, around 90% of them present only once. Relative to its sample, this clone is medium-sized (0.01 to 0.1%). The source material was peripheral blood. The J gene is TRBJ1-5, the V gene TRBV15; 7 bases are a match to TRBD1. The TCR was taken from a woman in her thirties with COVID-19, enrolled during active disease. The CDR3 is CATSRDPGDSSQPQHF. The CDR3 DNA follows: TGTGCCACCAGCAGAGATCCGGGGGACAGTAGTCAGCCCCAGCATTTT.